The 20 T cell receptor beta chains below come from one sample, sequenced in a study of PD-L1 blockade in urothelial cancer. This table comes from immunoSEQ multiplex PCR, and its TCRdb copy is limited to in-frame clones, with some not included. The top ten hold 1.5% to 2.5% of the sample, which has 95,000 to 100,000 clones, roughly 84% seen once. Time point here: pretreatment peripheral blood. The sequencing used PBMCs, collected around atezolizumab (anti-PD-L1) treatment. These receptors all come from a man in his 60s with urothelial cancer.

The J gene is TRBJ2-7, the V gene TRBV5-1; the D gene is possibly TRBD2 (5 bases). V lost 4 bases to trimming and J lost 3 bases, with 14 bases between them. The CDR3 is 14 residues long. Germline V gives CDR1 SGHRS, CDR2 YFSETQ. CDR3 coding DNA: TGCGCCAGCAGCCCCGGACTGACTGGCTACGAGCAGTACTTC. This encodes CASSPGLTGYEQYF.

This rearrangement joins TRBV9 to TRBJ2-3; weak D call: TRBD2 (6 bases). Germline V gene data show CDR1 as SGDLS and CDR2 as YYNGEE. V lost 6 bases, J lost 4 bases, and 18 bases lay in between. The CDR3 totals 15 residues. Here the CDR3 reads CASTALAWGADTQYF. The CDR3, as DNA: TGTGCCAGCACCGCTCTAGCTTGGGGGGCAGATACGCAGTATTTT.

V gene TRBV19 combines with J gene TRBJ1-6; D is unclear. The germline CDR1 and CDR2 sequences are LNHDA and SQIVND (reference sequence). The CDR3 runs to 16 residues. Between the trimmed V and J ends, which lost 3 bases and 0 bases, there was a span of 9 bases. For the CDR3, the DNA is TGTGCCAGTAGTATCGGAGCAGCCTCCTATAATTCACCCCTCCACTTT. Residues: CASSIGAASYNSPLHF.

This clone was counted once. CDR3 bases: TGTGCCAGCAGCCACGGGTCTCCCTACGAGCAGTACTTC. It specifies CASSHGSPYEQYF. This chain links TRBV7-9 with TRBJ2-7; D not resolved. V lost 5 bases, J lost 2 bases, and 10 bases lay in between. This CDR3 has 13 amino acids. Germline loops: CDR1 SEHNR, CDR2 FQNEAQ (reference sequence).

The rearrangement uses TRBV18 and TRBJ1-1; possibly TRBD1 for D (6 bases). Germline assignment: CDR1 KGHSH and CDR2 LQKENI. This CDR3 is 14 amino acids long. Trimming removed 3 bases from V and 0 bases from J, with 8 bases in between. CDR3 coding DNA: TGTGCCAGCTCACCCGGACAGTTGAACACTGAAGCTTTCTTT. Its protein product is CASSPGQLNTEAFF.

This clone occurred once. The chain has TRBV18 and TRBJ1-1; possibly TRBD1 for D (6 bases). Trimming cost V 3 bases and J 5 bases, with 16 bases left between them. The CDR3 has 15 amino acids. CDR1 KGHSH and CDR2 LQKENI come from the germline V gene. CDR3 nucleotide sequence: TGTGCCAGCTCACCCCAGCAGGGGTCATCAACTGAAGCTTTCTTT. Residues: CASSPQQGSSTEAFF.

This chain connects TRBV5-1 to TRBJ2-7; 8 bases align to TRBD2. V was clipped by 7 bases and J by 3 bases; unmatched bases: 12. Germline CDR1 reads SGHRS; CDR2 reads YFSETQ. CDR3 length equals 15 residues. This CDR3 is CASSYSSGGGYEQYF. The CDR3 DNA reads TGCGCCAGCTCTTACTCATCGGGAGGGGGCTACGAGCAGTACTTC.

The V gene is TRBV7-8, the J gene TRBJ1-1, with TRBD1 identical over 9 bases. The trim removed 0 bases at V and 5 bases at J, leaving 7 bases unmatched. Germline-derived CDR1 and CDR2 are SGHVS and FQNEAQ. This CDR3 comprises 16 residues. CDR3 nucleotide sequence: TGTGCCAGCAGCTTAGCCGCGACAGGGGGAGGGACTGAAGCTTTCTTT. This encodes CASSLAATGGGTEAFF. The variable domain in full, completed from reference TRBV7-8 and TRBJ1-1, reads GAGVSQSPRYKVAKRGQDVALRCDPISGHVSLFWYQQALGQGPEFLTYFQNEAQLDKSGLPSDRFFAERPEGSVSTLKIQRTQQEDSAVYLCASSLAATGGGTEAFFGQGTRLTVV.

The chain recombines TRBV28 with TRBJ1-3; TRBD1 might be the D (5 bases). Germline V gene sequence: CDR1 MDHEN, CDR2 SYDVKM. The CDR3 spans 16 residues. Trimming cost V 4 bases and J 1 base, with 14 bases left between them. CDR3 in amino acids: CASSSSHRSSGNTIYF. The CDR3 DNA reads as TGTGCCAGCAGTTCGTCTCACAGGAGTTCTGGAAACACCATATATTTT. Full variable domain (remainder filled in from reference TRBV28 and TRBJ1-3): DVKVTQSSRYLVKRTGEKVFLECVQDMDHENMFWYRQDPGLGLRLIYFSYDVKMKEKGDIPEGYSVSREKKERFSLILESASTNQTSMYLCASSSSHRSSGNTIYFGEGSWLTVV.

This chain connects TRBV27 to TRBJ2-7; TRBD2 aligns across 7 bases. The germline gives CDR1 MNHEY, CDR2 SMNVEV (reference sequence). The J segment lost 1 base and the V segment lost 0 bases, leaving 6 bases of the junction unmatched. This CDR3 comprises 16 residues. The CDR3, as DNA: TGTGCCAGCAGTTTATCCCGCGGGACTAATTCCTACGAGCAGTACTTC. Residues: CASSLSRGTNSYEQYF.

The chain employs TRBV14 and TRBJ2-7; 9 bases map to TRBD1. The CDR3 length is 14 residues. V lost 4 bases and J lost 6; bases outside the gene matches: 7. Germline V gene data show CDR1 as SGHDN and CDR2 as FVKESK. The CDR3 region is CASSPGTGRFEQYF. The CDR3 region has the DNA TGTGCCAGCAGCCCCGGGACAGGGAGGTTCGAGCAGTACTTC.

This clone was seen just once. The chain recombines TRBV27 with TRBJ2-1; D might be TRBD2 (7 bases). Germline lookup yields CDR1 MNHEY and CDR2 SMNVEV (reference sequence). The CDR3 is made up of 14 amino acids. V lost 11 bases to trimming and J lost 4 bases, with 18 bases between them. The chain's CDR3 is CAAGAARPYNEQFF. CDR3 in DNA: TGTGCCGCGGGGGCAGCCCGGCCGTACAATGAGCAGTTCTTC.

The chain recombines TRBV6-1 with TRBJ1-1; weak D call: TRBD1 (5 bases). CDR1 MNHNS and CDR2 SASEGT come from the germline V gene. Trimming took off 2 bases at V and 1 base at J, with 14 bases between the two ends. The CDR3 runs 16 residues. The CDR3 protein is CASSERGSGPNTEAFF. The CDR3 DNA sequence: TGTGCCAGCAGTGAAAGGGGTTCTGGACCGAACACTGAAGCTTTCTTT.

This chain joins TRBV29-1 and TRBJ1-2, with TRBD1 identical over 8 bases. The J segment lost 8 bases and the V segment lost 6 bases, leaving 8 bases of the junction unmatched. The length of the CDR3 is 12 residues. Looked up from germline, CDR1 is SQVTM and CDR2 is ANQGSEA. CDR3 in DNA: TGCAGCGTCCCCGGACAGGGCGACGGCTACACCTTC. This sequence encodes CSVPGQGDGYTF.

Note on this clone: Other DNA sequences in the sample encode the same CDR3. As DNA, the CDR3 is TGTGCCAGCAGCCGCAGTAACACTGAAGCTTTCTTT. Amino acids: CASSRSNTEAFF. The gene calls are TRBV6-5 and TRBJ1-1; D gene ambiguous. The V and J ends lost 6 bases and 2 bases respectively, with 7 bases between them. CDR1 MNHEY and CDR2 SVGAGI come from the germline V gene. The CDR3 is made up of 12 amino acids.

The chain links TRBV7-8 to TRBJ1-5; 7 bases line up with TRBD1. V shed 1 base and J 0 bases; nucleotides not matched to a gene: 6. Germline V CDR1 and CDR2: SGHVS, FQNEAQ. The CDR3 is made up of 17 amino acids. CDR3 amino acids: CASSLGGQDYSNQPQHF. The CDR3 coding sequence is TGTGCCAGCAGCTTAGGAGGACAGGACTATAGCAATCAGCCCCAGCATTTT.

The V call is TRBV9, the J call TRBJ1-2; weak D call: TRBD1 (5 bases). The CDR3 totals 14 residues. Trimming took off 0 bases at V and 8 bases at J, with 14 bases between the two ends. Germline CDR1 and CDR2: SGDLS and YYNGEE. CDR3 nucleotides: TGTGCCAGCAGCGTAGGGGGGGTAGAGAAGGGCTACACCTTC. Translated: CASSVGGVEKGYTF.

The gene calls are TRBV9 and TRBJ1-4; tentative D call: TRBD1 (5 bases). The CDR3 has 14 amino acids. The ends were cut back, 3 bases at V and 5 bases at J, with 11 bases in the middle. Germline CDR1 is SGDLS and CDR2 is YYNGEE. CDR3 sequence (DNA): TGTGCCAGCAGCGGACAGACCGGGAATGAAAAACTGTTTTTT. Protein sequence: CASSGQTGNEKLFF.

This clone came up once. The chain has TRBV11-3 and TRBJ2-7; weak D call: TRBD2 (5 bases). Trimming took off 2 bases at V and 0 bases at J, with 14 bases between the two ends. Germline loops: CDR1 SGHNT, CDR2 YENEEA. This CDR3 has 16 residues. CDR3 residues: CASSLRPGIHSYEQYF. CDR3 DNA: TGTGCCAGCAGCTTACGGCCCGGGATCCACTCCTACGAGCAGTACTTC.

This chain joins TRBV7-8 and TRBJ2-5; D possibly corresponds to TRBD2 (5 bases). V gave up 2 bases and J gave up 9 bases, with 7 bases separating them. There are 11 residues in the CDR3. The germline gives CDR1 SGHVS, CDR2 FQNEAQ. The CDR3 DNA follows: TGTGCCAGCAGCTTATCGGAGGCCCAGTACTTC. Translated: CASSLSEAQYF.